Listed below are T cell receptor beta chains from one sample, sequenced in a study of shared clonotypes between healthy human individuals. Libraries were prepared by immunoSEQ multiplex PCR; TCRdb keeps only in-frame clonotypes and omits some of them. This table holds a few hundred thousand clones, 95% found once. The specimen was naive CD8+ T cells sorted from blood. The receptors here all came from a woman younger than 45 in good health. Each CDR3 is given with its conserved first and last residue. Each record gives: J gene, clone size, D gene, V gene, CDR3 DNA, CDR3 protein. D genes are given only for firm matches. Not all rows give a size; the values are once, few, many and, for expanded clones, a class.

TRBJ2-7 | - | - | TRBV28 | TGTGCCAGCAGCTTGGAGGGTTGGGGCTCCTACGAGCAGTACTTC | CASSLEGWGSYEQYF
TRBJ2-3 | - | - | TRBV7-8 | TGTACCAGCAGCTACTACAGAGCAGATACGCAGTATTTT | CTSSYYRADTQYF
TRBJ2-1 | - | - | TRBV6-6 | TGTGCCACATTAGATGGCTCCTACAATGAGCAGTTCTTC | CATLDGSYNEQFF
TRBJ1-4 | once | - | TRBV19 | TGTGCCAGTAGTAGGAGGACAGCCCGCTACCCAACTAATGAAAAACTGTTTTTT | CASSRRTARYPTNEKLFF
TRBJ1-1 | - | - | TRBV5-6 | TGTGCCAGCAGCTCCGAGGTTATGAACACTGAAGCTTTCTTT | CASSSEVMNTEAFF
TRBJ1-5 | once | - | TRBV19 | TGTGCCAGTAGTATAGATATATGGTTGGGTCAGCCCCAGCATTTT | CASSIDIWLGQPQHF
TRBJ2-1 | - | TRBD2 | TRBV28 | TGTGCCAGCAGTGACATAGCGGGAGGGATTTACAATGAGCAGTTCTTC | CASSDIAGGIYNEQFF
TRBJ2-2 | - | - | TRBV6-5 | TGTGCCAGCAGTTACTCGATGGAGAACACCGGGGAGCTGTTTTTT | CASSYSMENTGELFF
TRBJ1-2 | - | TRBD1 | TRBV28 | TGTGCCAGCAGTTTACCCTCTCGGGACAGCATTCTCTATGGCTACACCTTC | CASSLPSRDSILYGYTF
TRBJ2-7 | once | - | TRBV28 | TGTGCCAGCAACCCACAGGGTGGAGGCGCCTACGAGCAGTACTTC | CASNPQGGGAYEQYF
TRBJ2-7 | - | TRBD1 | TRBV19 | TGTGCCAGTAGTTTGGCAGGGGGCTACGAGCAGTACTTC | CASSLAGGYEQYF
TRBJ1-4 | once | TRBD1 | TRBV15 | TGTGCCACCAGCAGGATACTGACAGGGGCGAATGAAAAACTGTTTTTT | CATSRILTGANEKLFF
TRBJ1-1 | - | - | TRBV18 | TGTGCCAGCTCACCTCTCAGGTCCTCTGAAGCTTTCTTT | CASSPLRSSEAFF
TRBJ2-5 | once | - | TRBV28 | TGTGCCAGCAGCCGGGCCTTCTGGGAGCAAGAGACCCAGTACTTC | CASSRAFWEQETQYF
TRBJ2-3 | - | TRBD2 | TRBV28 | TGTGCCAGCAGTACCGGACAGTTGGTAGCGGGAGACGCAGATACGCAGTATTTT | CASSTGQLVAGDADTQYF
TRBJ2-5 | once | TRBD2 | TRBV2 | TGTGCCAGCAGTGAAGATGCGGGGGTAATGGAGACCCAGTACTTC | CASSEDAGVMETQYF
TRBJ2-4 | - | - | TRBV10-1 | TGCGCCAGCAGTGAAAACGGGATTGGAAACATTCAGTACTTC | CASSENGIGNIQYF
TRBJ2-2 | - | TRBD2 | TRBV4-1 | TGCGCCAGCAGCCAAGGGACTAGCGGGGTGGTCGGGGAGCTGTTTTTT | CASSQGTSGVVGELFF
TRBJ2-1 | - | - | TRBV27 | TGTGCCAGCAGTCAAGGACGGCCCGGGGATGAGCAGTTCTTC | CASSQGRPGDEQFF
TRBJ2-7 | - | TRBD1 | TRBV27 | TGTGCCAGCAGTCTGGGACAGGGGACTGGGGGTGCCTACGAGCAGTACTTC | CASSLGQGTGGAYEQYF
TRBJ1-2 | - | TRBD1 | TRBV5-1 | TGCGCCAGCAGCCTGGACTGGGCCACAGGGGCCCACCTCGATGGCTACACCTTC | CASSLDWATGAHLDGYTF
TRBJ2-7 | - | - | TRBV11-3 | TGTGCCAGCAGCGCCAACTGGGGCGAGCAGTACTTC | CASSANWGEQYF
TRBJ2-7 | - | - | TRBV7-6 | TGTGCCAGCAGCTTATCGGGCAGTTACGAGCAGTACTTC | CASSLSGSYEQYF
TRBJ2-1 | - | TRBD2 | TRBV5-6 | TGTGCCAGCAACGTGCCTAGCGGAAGGAGGCATGAGCAGTTCTTC | CASNVPSGRRHEQFF
TRBJ1-2 | - | - | TRBV5-6 | TGTGCCAGCAGCTTCCAGGGTTCTAACTATGGCTACACCTTC | CASSFQGSNYGYTF
TRBJ2-5 | - | - | TRBV29-1 | TGCAGCGTAACCATCCACCTCGGCGGTTACCAAGAGACCCAGTACTTC | CSVTIHLGGYQETQYF
TRBJ1-5 | once | TRBD1 | TRBV28 | TGTGCCAGGCCGGGACAGGGGGCAGAAAGCAATCAGCCCCAGCATTTT | CARPGQGAESNQPQHF
TRBJ1-2 | - | - | TRBV29-1 | TGCAGCGTTGTCGCAGGAGACATCTATGGCTACACCTTC | CSVVAGDIYGYTF
TRBJ2-5 | - | - | TRBV4-1 | TGCGCCAGCAGAAACCGGGCGTACGAAAACCAAGAGACCCAGTACTTC | CASRNRAYENQETQYF
TRBJ2-7 | - | - | TRBV2 | TGTGCCAGCAGTGATAACCCAGGACAGAGTCCCTACGAGCAGTACTTC | CASSDNPGQSPYEQYF
TRBJ2-3 | - | - | TRBV7-8 | TGTGCCGACTCTAGCGATAACACAGATACGCAGTATTTT | CADSSDNTDTQYF
TRBJ2-7 | - | TRBD2 | TRBV27 | TGTGCCAGCAGTCCAACCGGACTAGCGGGAGTCGAGCAGTACTTC | CASSPTGLAGVEQYF
TRBJ1-4 | - | TRBD1 | TRBV7-9 | TGTGCCAGCAGCCGACAGGGGGATCGTGAAAAACTGTTTTTT | CASSRQGDREKLFF
TRBJ2-7 | - | - | TRBV28 | TGTGCCAGCAGCCCCGCCGGTGGCTACGAGCAGTACTTC | CASSPAGGYEQYF
TRBJ1-1 | - | TRBD1 | TRBV25-1 | TGTGCCAGCAGAGGACAGGGGAACACTGAAGCTTTCTTT | CASRGQGNTEAFF
TRBJ2-1 | - | TRBD2 | TRBV9 | TGTGCCAGCAGCGTAAGGGACCGGACTAGCGGAACCTACAATGAGCAGTTCTTC | CASSVRDRTSGTYNEQFF
TRBJ2-3 | - | TRBD2 | TRBV15 | TGTGCCACCAGCGGGTTTATAGCGGGAACAGATACGCAGTATTTT | CATSGFIAGTDTQYF
TRBJ2-3 | once | - | TRBV15 | TGTGCCACCAGCAGTTCAGGGGCGGGAGATACGCAGTATTTT | CATSSSGAGDTQYF
TRBJ2-1 | - | - | TRBV7-8 | TGTGCCAGCAGACCGTGGGAGTTCTTC | CASRPWEFF
TRBJ2-7 | - | - | TRBV28 | TGTGCCAGCAGTGGTAGCGGCCTTGGTTACGAGCAGTACTTC | CASSGSGLGYEQYF
TRBJ2-3 | - | - | TRBV19 | TGTGCCAGTAGTATAGATCTGGAGTCCACAGATACGCAGTATTTT | CASSIDLESTDTQYF
TRBJ2-7 | - | - | TRBV7-3 | TGTGCCAGCAGCGCAACTAGGAGCTCCGAGCAGTACTTC | CASSATRSSEQYF
TRBJ2-7 | - | TRBD1 | TRBV27 | TGTGCCAGCAGTCGGGACAGCGGAACCTACGAGCAGTACTTC | CASSRDSGTYEQYF
TRBJ1-2 | once | - | TRBV27 | TGTGCCAGCAGGGCGGGGTTGGGGCTGCATGGCTACACCTTC | CASRAGLGLHGYTF
TRBJ2-1 | - | TRBD2 | TRBV9 | TGTGCCAGCAGCGTAGGGCTAGCGGGAGTGGATGAGCAGTTCTTC | CASSVGLAGVDEQFF
TRBJ2-7 | - | - | TRBV11-2 | TGTGCCAGCAGCTCCCCGCCCGGGTGGGGTGCTTCGGACGAGCAGTACTTC | CASSSPPGWGASDEQYF